This T cell receptor beta chain was observed in a study of cytomegalovirus exposure and HLA in healthy donors. Study-wide background: A previous analysis identified 117 million unique TCR beta sequences derived from 180 million or so T cells.

Study-wide results and limits: In most subjects, TCR beta sequences reportedly gave accurate predictions of HLA-A and HLA-B alleles. Many donors carried some public TCRs, although rarity characterized most TCR sequences.

The germline CDR1 and CDR2 sequences are MNHNY and SVGAGI (reference sequence). V dropped 0 bases and J dropped 7 bases, with 15 bases sitting between them. The CDR3 sequence is 16 residues long. Remarks on this clone: The antigen is undetermined.

Both 60 Vbeta primers and 13 Jbeta primers went into the PCR. The table came from immunoSEQ multiplex PCR; TCRdb's copy has only in-frame clones and leaves some out. The specimen's table records more than 200,000 clones. The source is a young woman in good health and CMV-seropositive. Material for sequencing was PBMCs. The V gene is TRBV6-6, the J gene TRBJ2-2; perhaps TRBD2 as D (5 bases). The CDR3 here is CASSYSPAEQNGELFF. In DNA, the CDR3 is TGTGCCAGCAGTTACTCCCCAGCGGAGCAGAACGGGGAGCTGTTTTTT.